This T cell receptor beta chain was recorded in a study of blood T cell repertoires in COVID-19. Study background: In each case, the material was cDNA or gDNA derived from T cells, B-cell-depleted T cells, or PBMCs.

Per the original methods: Amplification of reference gene primers was used by the study to estimate nucleated cell counts. Assay used: immunoSEQ multiplex PCR; TCRdb lists only in-frame clones, some missing. V, J and clone size are taken as reported in that table, and D and trimming were inferred from the DNA itself. The sample has approximately 150,000 clones, just under 85% seen once. Participants, about 18 to 89 years old, spanned about 26 US areas. Clinical histories supplied by participants themselves formed the basis of cohort assignment. CDR1 SEHNR and CDR2 FQNEAQ come from the germline V gene (reference sequence). V was shortened by 5 bases and J by 3 bases, with 4 bases between the two germline ends. The CDR3 contains 11 residues.

Specimen: PBMCs or T cells enriched from blood (not recorded which). The TCR comes from a woman between 40 and 50 years old who had recovered from COVID-19. The gene calls are TRBV7-9 and TRBJ2-5; no firm D call. The CDR3 is CASSVKETQYF. CDR3 nucleotides: TGTGCCAGCAGCGTCAAAGAGACCCAGTACTTC.